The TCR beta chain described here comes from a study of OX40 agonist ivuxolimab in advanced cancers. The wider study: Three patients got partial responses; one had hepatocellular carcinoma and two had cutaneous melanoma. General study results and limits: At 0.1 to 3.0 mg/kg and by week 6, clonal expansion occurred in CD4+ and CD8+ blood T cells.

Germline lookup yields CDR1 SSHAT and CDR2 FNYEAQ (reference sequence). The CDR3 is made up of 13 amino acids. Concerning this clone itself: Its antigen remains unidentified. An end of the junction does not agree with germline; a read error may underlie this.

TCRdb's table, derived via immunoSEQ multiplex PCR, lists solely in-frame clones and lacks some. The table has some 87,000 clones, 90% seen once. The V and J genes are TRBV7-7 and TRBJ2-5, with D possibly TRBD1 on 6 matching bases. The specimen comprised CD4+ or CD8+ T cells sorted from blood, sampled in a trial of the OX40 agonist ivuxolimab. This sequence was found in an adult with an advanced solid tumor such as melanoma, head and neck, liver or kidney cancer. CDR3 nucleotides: TGTGCTAGCAGCTGGGACATCCAAGAGACCCAGTACTTC. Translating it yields CASSWDIQETQYF.